The TCR beta chain under discussion was sequenced for a study of blood T cell repertoires in COVID-19. Background on the study: The cDNA or gDNA used as material had been derived from T cells, B-cell-depleted T cells, or PBMCs.

CDR3 length: 14 amino acids. Looked up from germline, CDR1 is MGHDK and CDR2 is SYGVNS. Trimming shortened V by 3 bases and J by 5 bases, and 13 bases separated the two germline ends. This clone is a singleton in its sample. As handled by the study authors: From reference gene primer amplification, estimates of nucleated cell counts were derived. Data came from immunoSEQ multiplex PCR; TCRdb stores just in-frame clones and leaves some out. V and J calls and clone size are copied from that table; D and trimming were computed from the DNA. This table has about 300,000 clones, about 89% appearing once. This chain uses TRBV25-1 with TRBJ2-5, with D maybe TRBD2 (5 bases). Sequenced material: PBMCs or T cells enriched from blood (not recorded which). This TCR was recovered from a woman aged 40 to 50 who had recovered from COVID-19. The CDR3 sequence: CASSEAGVEETQYF. Written as DNA, the CDR3 is TGTGCCAGCAGTGAGGCCGGGGTTGAGGAGACCCAGTACTTC.